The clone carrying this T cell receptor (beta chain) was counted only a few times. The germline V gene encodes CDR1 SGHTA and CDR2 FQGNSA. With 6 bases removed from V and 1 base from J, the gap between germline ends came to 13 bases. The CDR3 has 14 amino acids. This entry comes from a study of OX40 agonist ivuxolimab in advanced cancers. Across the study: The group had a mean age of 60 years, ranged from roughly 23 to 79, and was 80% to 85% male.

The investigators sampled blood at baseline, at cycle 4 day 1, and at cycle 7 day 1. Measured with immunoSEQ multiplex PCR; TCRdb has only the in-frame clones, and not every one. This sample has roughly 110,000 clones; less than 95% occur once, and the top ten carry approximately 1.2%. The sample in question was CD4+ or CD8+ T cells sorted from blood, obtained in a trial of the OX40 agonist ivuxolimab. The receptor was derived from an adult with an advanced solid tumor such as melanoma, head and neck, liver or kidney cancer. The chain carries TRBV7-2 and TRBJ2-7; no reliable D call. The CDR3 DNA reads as TGTGCCAGCAGGTACATGCCCCGGTCCTACGAGCAGTACTTC. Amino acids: CASRYMPRSYEQYF.